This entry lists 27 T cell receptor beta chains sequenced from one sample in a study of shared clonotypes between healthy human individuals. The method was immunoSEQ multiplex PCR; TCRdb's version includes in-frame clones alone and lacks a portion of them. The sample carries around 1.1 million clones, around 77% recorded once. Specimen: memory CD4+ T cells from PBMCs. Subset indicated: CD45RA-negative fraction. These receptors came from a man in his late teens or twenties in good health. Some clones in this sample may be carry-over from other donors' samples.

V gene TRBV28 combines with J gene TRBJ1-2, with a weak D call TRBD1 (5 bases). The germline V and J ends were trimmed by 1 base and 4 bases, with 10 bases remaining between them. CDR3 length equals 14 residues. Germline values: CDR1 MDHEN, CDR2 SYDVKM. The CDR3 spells CASSLLAGIYGYTF. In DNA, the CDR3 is TGTGCCAGCAGTTTATTGGCAGGGATCTATGGCTACACCTTC.

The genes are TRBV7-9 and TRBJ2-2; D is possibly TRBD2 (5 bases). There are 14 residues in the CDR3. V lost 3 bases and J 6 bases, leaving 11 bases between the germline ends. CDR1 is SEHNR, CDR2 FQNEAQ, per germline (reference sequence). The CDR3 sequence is CASSFGVVAGELFF. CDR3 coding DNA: TGTGCCAGCAGCTTCGGGGTGGTGGCCGGGGAGCTGTTTTTT.

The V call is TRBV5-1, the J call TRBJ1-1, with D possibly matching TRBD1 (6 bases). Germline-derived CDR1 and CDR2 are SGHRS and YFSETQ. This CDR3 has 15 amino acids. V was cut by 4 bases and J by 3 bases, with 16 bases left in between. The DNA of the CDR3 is TGCGCCAGCAGCGATCAAGGGGGTTCGGACACTGAAGCTTTCTTT. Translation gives CASSDQGGSDTEAFF.

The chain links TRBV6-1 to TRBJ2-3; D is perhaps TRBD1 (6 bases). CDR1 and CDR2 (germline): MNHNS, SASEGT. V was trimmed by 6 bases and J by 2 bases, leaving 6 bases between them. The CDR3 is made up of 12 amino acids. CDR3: CASRGATDTQYF. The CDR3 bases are TGTGCCAGCAGGGGGGCCACAGATACGCAGTATTTT.

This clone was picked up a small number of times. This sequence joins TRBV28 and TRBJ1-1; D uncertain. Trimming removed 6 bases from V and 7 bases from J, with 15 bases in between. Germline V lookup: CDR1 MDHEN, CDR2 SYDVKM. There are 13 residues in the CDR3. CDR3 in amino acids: CASSPAGTREAFF. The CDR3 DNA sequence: TGTGCCAGCAGCCCCGCAGGTACCCGTGAAGCTTTCTTT.

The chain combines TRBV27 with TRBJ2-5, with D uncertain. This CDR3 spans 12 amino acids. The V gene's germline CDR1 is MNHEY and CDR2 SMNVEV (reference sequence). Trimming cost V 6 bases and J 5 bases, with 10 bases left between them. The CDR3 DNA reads TGTGCCAGCAGGACCTTGGGGGAGACCCAGTACTTC. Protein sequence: CASRTLGETQYF.

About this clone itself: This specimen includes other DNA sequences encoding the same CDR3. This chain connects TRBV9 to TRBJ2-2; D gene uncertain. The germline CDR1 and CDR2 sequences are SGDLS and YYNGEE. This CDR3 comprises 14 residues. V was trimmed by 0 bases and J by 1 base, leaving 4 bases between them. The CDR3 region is CASSVDRNTGELFF. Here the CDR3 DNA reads TGTGCCAGCAGCGTAGACAGGAACACCGGGGAGCTGTTTTTT.

The CDR3 loop is CAIAPEPQETQYF. The CDR3 DNA is TGTGCCATCGCCCCCGAGCCCCAAGAGACCCAGTACTTC. The chain employs TRBV7-8 and TRBJ2-5; no definite D call. The CDR3 sequence is 13 residues long. V shed 10 bases and J shed 1 base, with 13 bases lying between them. Germline CDR1 is SGHVS and CDR2 is FQNEAQ.

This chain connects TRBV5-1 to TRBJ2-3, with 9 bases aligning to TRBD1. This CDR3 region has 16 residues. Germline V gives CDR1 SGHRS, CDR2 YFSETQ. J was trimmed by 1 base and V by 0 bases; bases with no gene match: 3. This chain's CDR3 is CASSLGDREGTDTQYF. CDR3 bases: TGCGCCAGCAGCTTGGGGGACAGGGAGGGCACAGATACGCAGTATTTT.

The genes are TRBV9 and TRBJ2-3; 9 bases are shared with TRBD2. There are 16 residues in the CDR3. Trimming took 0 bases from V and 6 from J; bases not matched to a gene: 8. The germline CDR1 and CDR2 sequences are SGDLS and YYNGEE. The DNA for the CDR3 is TGTGCCAGCAGCGTAGTCGTCGGCGGGAGGGTGGATACGCAGTATTTT. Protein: CASSVVVGGRVDTQYF.

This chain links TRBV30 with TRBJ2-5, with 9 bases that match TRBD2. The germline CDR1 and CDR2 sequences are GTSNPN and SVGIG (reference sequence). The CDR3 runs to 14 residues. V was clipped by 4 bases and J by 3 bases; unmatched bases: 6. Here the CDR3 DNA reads TGTGCCTGGACCGAGGGACTAGCAGAAGAGACCCAGTACTTC. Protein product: CAWTEGLAEETQYF.

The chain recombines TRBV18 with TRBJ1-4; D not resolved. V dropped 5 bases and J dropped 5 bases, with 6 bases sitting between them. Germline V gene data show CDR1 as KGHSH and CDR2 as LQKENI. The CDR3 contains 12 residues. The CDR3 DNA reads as TGTGCCAGCTCAGAAAGGAATGAAAAACTGTTTTTT. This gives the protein CASSERNEKLFF. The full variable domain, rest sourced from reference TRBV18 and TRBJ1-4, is NAGVMQNPRHLVRRRGQEARLRCSPMKGHSHVYWYRQLPEEGLKFMVYLQKENIIDESGMPKERFSAEFPKEGPSILRIQQVVRGDSAAYFCASSERNEKLFFGSGTQLSVL.

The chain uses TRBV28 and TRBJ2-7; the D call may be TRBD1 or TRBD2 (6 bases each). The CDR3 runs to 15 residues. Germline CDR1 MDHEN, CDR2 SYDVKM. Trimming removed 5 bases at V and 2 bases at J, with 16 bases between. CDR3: CASSPSGAGTYEQYF. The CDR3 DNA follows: TGTGCCAGCAGTCCCTCGGGGGCAGGGACCTACGAGCAGTACTTC.

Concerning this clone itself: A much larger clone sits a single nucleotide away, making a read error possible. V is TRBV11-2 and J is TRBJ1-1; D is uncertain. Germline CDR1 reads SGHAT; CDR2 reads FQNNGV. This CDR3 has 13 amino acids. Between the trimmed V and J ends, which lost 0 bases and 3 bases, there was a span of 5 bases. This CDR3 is CASSLDLDTEAFF. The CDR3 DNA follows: TGTGCCAGCAGCTTAGATTTGGACACTGAAGCTTTCTTT.

DNA for the CDR3: TGTGCCAGCAGCCAAGGGTCGGCCCTGGGCTATGGCTACACCTTC. Amino acid sequence: CASSQGSALGYGYTF. This chain connects TRBV4-2 to TRBJ1-2; D unclear. V lost 1 base and J 4 bases, leaving 13 bases between the germline ends. Per the germline V gene, CDR1 is LGHNA and CDR2 is YNFKEQ. The CDR3 length is 15 residues.

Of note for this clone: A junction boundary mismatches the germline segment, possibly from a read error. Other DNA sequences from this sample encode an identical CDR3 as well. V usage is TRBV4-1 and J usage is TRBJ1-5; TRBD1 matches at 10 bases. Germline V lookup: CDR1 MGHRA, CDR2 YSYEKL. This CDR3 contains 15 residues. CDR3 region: CASSRQGANNQPQHF. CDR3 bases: TGTGCCAGCAGCCGACAGGGGGCCAACAATCAGCCCCAGCATTTT.

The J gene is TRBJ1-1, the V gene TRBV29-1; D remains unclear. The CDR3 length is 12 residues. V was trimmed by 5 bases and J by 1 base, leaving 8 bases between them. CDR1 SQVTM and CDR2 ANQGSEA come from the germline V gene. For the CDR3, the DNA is TGCAGCGTTTCCCCGAAGAACACTGAAGCTTTCTTT. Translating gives CSVSPKNTEAFF. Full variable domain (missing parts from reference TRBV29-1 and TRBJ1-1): SAVISQKPSRDICQRGTSLTIQCQVDSQVTMMFWYRQQPGQSLTLIATANQGSEATYESGFVIDKFPISRPNLTFSTLTVSNMSPEDSSIYLCSVSPKNTEAFFGQGTRLTVV.

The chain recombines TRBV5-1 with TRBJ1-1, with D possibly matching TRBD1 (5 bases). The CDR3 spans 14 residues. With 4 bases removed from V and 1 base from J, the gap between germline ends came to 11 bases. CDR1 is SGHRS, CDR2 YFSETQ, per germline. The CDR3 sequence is CASSRSGQNTEAFF. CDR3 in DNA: TGCGCCAGCAGCCGATCTGGACAGAACACTGAAGCTTTCTTT.

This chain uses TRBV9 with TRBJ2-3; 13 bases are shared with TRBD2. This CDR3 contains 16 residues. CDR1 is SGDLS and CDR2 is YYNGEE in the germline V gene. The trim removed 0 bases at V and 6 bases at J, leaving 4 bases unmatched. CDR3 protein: CASSVVLAGGLDTQYF. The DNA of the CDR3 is TGTGCCAGCAGCGTAGTACTAGCGGGAGGGTTGGATACGCAGTATTTT.

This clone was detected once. The CDR3 DNA reads TGTGCCAGCAGCGTAGGAGGGTCGGGGACACCGAACTCTGGAAACACCATATATTTT. Translating gives CASSVGGSGTPNSGNTIYF. The chain has TRBV9 and TRBJ1-3; D possibly corresponds to TRBD1 (6 bases). The ends were cut back, 0 bases at V and 0 bases at J, with 19 bases in the middle. The V gene's germline CDR1 is SGDLS and CDR2 YYNGEE. CDR3 length: 19 amino acids.

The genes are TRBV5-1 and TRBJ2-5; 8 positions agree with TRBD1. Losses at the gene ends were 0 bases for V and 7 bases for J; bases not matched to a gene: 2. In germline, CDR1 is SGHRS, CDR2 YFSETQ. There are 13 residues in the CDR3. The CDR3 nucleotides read TGCGCCAGCAGCTTGGGTCAGGGGGCGACCCAGTACTTC. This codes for CASSLGQGATQYF.

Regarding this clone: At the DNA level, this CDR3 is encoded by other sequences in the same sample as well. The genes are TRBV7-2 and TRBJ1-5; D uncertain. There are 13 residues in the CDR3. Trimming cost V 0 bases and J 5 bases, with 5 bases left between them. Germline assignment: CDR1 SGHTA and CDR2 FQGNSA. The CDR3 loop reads CASSLAGDQPQHF. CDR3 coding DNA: TGTGCCAGCAGCTTAGCCGGGGATCAGCCCCAGCATTTT.

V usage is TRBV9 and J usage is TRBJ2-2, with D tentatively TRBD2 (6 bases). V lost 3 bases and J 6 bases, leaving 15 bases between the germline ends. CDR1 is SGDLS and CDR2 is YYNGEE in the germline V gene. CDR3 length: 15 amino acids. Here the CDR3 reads CASSGPWRASGELFF. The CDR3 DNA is TGTGCCAGCAGCGGGCCCTGGAGGGCATCCGGGGAGCTGTTTTTT.

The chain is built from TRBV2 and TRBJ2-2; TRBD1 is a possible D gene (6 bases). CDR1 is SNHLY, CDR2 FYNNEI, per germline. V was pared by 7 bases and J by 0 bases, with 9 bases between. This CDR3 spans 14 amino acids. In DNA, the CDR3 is TGTGCCAGCACCACAGGGACGAACACCGGGGAGCTGTTTTTT. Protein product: CASTTGTNTGELFF.

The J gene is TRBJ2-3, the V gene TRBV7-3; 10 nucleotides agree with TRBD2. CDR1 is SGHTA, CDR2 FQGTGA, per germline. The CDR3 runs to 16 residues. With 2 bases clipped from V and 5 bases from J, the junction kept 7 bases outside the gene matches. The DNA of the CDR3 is TGTGCCAGCAGCTTATTCCTAGCGGGAGAAGTAGATACGCAGTATTTT. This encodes CASSLFLAGEVDTQYF. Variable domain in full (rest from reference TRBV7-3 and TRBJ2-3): GAGVSQTPSNKVTEKGKYVELRCDPISGHTALYWYRQSLGQGPEFLIYFQGTGAADDSGLPNDRFFAVRPEGSVSTLKIQRTERGDSAVYLCASSLFLAGEVDTQYFGPGTRLTVL.

The CDR3 coding sequence is TGTGCCAGCCTGGGACAGCTAGGTTCCGGGGAGCTGTTTTTT. Residues: CASLGQLGSGELFF. The chain is built from TRBV28 and TRBJ2-2, with 7 positions matching TRBD1. Germline assignment: CDR1 MDHEN and CDR2 SYDVKM. Germline trimming cut 8 bases from V and 6 bases from J; bases unmatched to any gene: 9. The CDR3 is 14 amino acids.

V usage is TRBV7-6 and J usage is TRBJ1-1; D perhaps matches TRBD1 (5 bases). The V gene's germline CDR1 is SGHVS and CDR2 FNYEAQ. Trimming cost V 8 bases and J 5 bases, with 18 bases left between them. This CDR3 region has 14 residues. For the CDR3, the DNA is TGTGCCAGCGCTGCGTACCCTAGGGGTACTGAAGCTTTCTTT. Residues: CASAAYPRGTEAFF.